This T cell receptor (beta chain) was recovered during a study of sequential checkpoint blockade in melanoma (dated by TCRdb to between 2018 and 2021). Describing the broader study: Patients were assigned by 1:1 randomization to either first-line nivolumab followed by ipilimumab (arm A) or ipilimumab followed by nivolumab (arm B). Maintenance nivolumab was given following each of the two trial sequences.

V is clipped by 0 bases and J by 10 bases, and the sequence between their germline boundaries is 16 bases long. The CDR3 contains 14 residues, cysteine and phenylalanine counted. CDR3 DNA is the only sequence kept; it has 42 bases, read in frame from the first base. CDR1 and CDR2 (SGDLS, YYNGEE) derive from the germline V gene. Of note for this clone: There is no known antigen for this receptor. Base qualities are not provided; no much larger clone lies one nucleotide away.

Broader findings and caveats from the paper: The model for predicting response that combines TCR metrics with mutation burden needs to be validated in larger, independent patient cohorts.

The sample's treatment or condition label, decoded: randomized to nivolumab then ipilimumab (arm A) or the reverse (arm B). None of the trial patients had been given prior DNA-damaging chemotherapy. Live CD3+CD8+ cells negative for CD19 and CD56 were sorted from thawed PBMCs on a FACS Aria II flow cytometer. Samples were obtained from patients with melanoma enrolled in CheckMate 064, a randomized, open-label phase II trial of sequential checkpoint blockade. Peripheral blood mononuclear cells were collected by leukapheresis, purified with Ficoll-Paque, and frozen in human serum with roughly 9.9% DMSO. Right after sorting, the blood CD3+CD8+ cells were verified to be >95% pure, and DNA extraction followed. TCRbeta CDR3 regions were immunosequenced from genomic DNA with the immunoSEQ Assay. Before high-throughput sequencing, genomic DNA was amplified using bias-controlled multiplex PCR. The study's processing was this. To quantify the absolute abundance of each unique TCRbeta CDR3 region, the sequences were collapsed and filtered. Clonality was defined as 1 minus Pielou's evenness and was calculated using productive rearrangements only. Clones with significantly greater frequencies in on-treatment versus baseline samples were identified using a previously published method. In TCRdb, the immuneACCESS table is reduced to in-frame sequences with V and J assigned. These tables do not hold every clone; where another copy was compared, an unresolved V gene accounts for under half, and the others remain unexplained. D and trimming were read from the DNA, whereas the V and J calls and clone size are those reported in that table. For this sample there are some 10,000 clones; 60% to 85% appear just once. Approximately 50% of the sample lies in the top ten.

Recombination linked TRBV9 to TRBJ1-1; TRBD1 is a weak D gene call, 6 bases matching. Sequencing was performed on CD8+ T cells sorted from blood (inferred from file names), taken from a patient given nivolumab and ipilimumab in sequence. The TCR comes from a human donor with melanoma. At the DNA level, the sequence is TGTGCCAGCAGCGTAGAAGGGGGTGGCGCCCGAGCTTTCTTT. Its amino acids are CASSVEGGGARAFF.